The 7 T cell receptor beta chains below were found in one sample sequenced in a study of siplizumab effects on memory and regulatory T cells. Data came from immunoSEQ multiplex PCR; TCRdb stores just in-frame clones and leaves some out. This sample yields 99,000 or so clones, of which about 92% are seen a single time; around 0.32% belongs to the top ten. The sequencing input was CD4+ T cells sorted from blood. The receptors were sampled from a human donor in good health.

J is TRBJ2-7 and V is TRBV7-2; TRBD1 aligns across 8 bases. Germline CDR1 and CDR2: SGHTA and FQGNSA. The CDR3 consists of 15 residues. Trimming took 6 bases from V and 2 from J; bases not matched to a gene: 9. The CDR3 nucleotides are TGTGCCAGCAGACGTGGACAGGGAGTGCCCTACGAGCAGTACTTC. Translating gives CASRRGQGVPYEQYF.

The chain is built from TRBV2 and TRBJ2-3, with 11 positions matching TRBD2. From germline, CDR1 is SNHLY and CDR2 FYNNEI. The ends lost 9 bases at V and 9 bases at J; junction bases unmatched: 11. The CDR3 is 14 residues long. For the CDR3, the DNA is TGTGCCAGGGATAGCGGGGGGGGCATAGGCACGCAGTATTTT. Its protein is CARDSGGGIGTQYF.

The genes are TRBV2 and TRBJ1-2, with TRBD1 matching over 7 bases. V shed 0 bases, J shed 8 bases, and the junction held 6 bases outside the gene matches. This CDR3 is built from 14 residues. Germline V gives CDR1 SNHLY, CDR2 FYNNEI. The CDR3 nucleotides read TGTGCCAGCAGTGAAGCGCTTCAACAGGGGGGCTACACCTTC. This sequence encodes CASSEALQQGGYTF.

The V call is TRBV29-1, the J call TRBJ2-5; the D gene is possibly TRBD2 (7 bases). The CDR3 is 10 residues long. Trimming pared 6 bases from V and 6 bases from J, leaving 8 bases between. The V gene's germline CDR1 is SQVTM and CDR2 ANQGSEA. The CDR3 region has the DNA TGCAGCGTGGGGGGGCAGACCCAGTACTTC. Residues: CSVGGQTQYF.

The chain joins TRBV9 to TRBJ1-2, with 12 bases matching TRBD1. This CDR3 comprises 15 residues. The germline CDR1 and CDR2 sequences are SGDLS and YYNGEE. With 3 bases clipped from V and 7 bases from J, the junction kept 7 bases outside the gene matches. The CDR3 sequence: CASSGRDRGPSGYTF. The CDR3 DNA follows: TGTGCCAGCAGCGGCCGGGACAGGGGGCCTTCTGGCTACACCTTC. Drawing the rest from reference TRBV9 and TRBJ1-2, the complete variable domain is DSGVTQTPKHLITATGQRVTLRCSPRSGDLSVYWYQQSLDQGLQFLIQYYNGEERAKGNILERFSAQQFPDLHSELNLSSLELGDSALYFCASSGRDRGPSGYTFGSGTRLTVV.

The chain has TRBV7-5 and TRBJ1-1; the listed D gene, TRBD1, was not tested against the DNA. TRBV7-5 is shown as a pseudogene. The CDR3 spans 18 residues. The CDR3 region is CARSDLDRRVGRYTEAFF. The DNA of the CDR3 is TGTGCCAGAAGCGACCTTGACCGACGCGTGGGGCGGTACACTGAAGCTTTCTTT.

This clone showed up just once. This CDR3 is CASRQTSGSWNEQFF. The CDR3 DNA is TGTGCCAGCAGACAGACTAGCGGGAGCTGGAATGAGCAGTTCTTC. This chain joins TRBV7-2 and TRBJ2-1, with 12 nucleotides matching TRBD2. CDR1 is SGHTA and CDR2 is FQGNSA in the germline V gene. The CDR3 is 15 residues long. Trimming cost V 6 bases and J 7 bases; bases outside gene matches: 7.